Included here is one T cell receptor (beta chain) sequence, with context. This sequence is one base from a far larger clone and is likely a read error. This specimen comes from a study of low-dose radiotherapy and immunotherapy resistance in tumors. Background on the study: Cohort 1 patients were irradiated with 0.5 Gy fractions every 2 weeks to 6.5 Gy total. Dosing of intravenous cyclophosphamide at 200 mg/m2 occurred every two weeks and took place one day prior to radiation and immunotherapy. For four cycles from cycle 1 day 1, patients took 300 mg oral aspirin daily.

The V gene's germline CDR1 is SGHAT and CDR2 FQNNGV. The germline V and J ends were trimmed by 5 bases and 10 bases, with 15 bases remaining between them. The CDR3 extends over 13 amino acids. The time point: before trial treatment. Primers targeting TRAV and TRBV primed first-strand cDNA, covering alpha and beta chains. The TCRs were subjected to amplification over around 19 PCR cycles employing a constant-region primer in conjunction with a V-primer adapter. The mRNA which had been isolated was amplified by in vitro transcription. TCRdb independently ran MiXCR on the reads; one entry per CDR3 protein. The data show 60,000 to 90,000 distinct CDR3 sequences, 31% seen once.

This clonotype was obtained from a female donor with ovarian cancer. This material consisted of PBMCs, taken before treatment. The rearrangement joins TRBV11-2 to TRBJ2-1; D ambiguous. In nucleotides, the CDR3 is TGTGCCAGCAGCACCCAGCTTGCCTACGAGCAGTTCTTC. Residues: CASSTQLAYEQFF.